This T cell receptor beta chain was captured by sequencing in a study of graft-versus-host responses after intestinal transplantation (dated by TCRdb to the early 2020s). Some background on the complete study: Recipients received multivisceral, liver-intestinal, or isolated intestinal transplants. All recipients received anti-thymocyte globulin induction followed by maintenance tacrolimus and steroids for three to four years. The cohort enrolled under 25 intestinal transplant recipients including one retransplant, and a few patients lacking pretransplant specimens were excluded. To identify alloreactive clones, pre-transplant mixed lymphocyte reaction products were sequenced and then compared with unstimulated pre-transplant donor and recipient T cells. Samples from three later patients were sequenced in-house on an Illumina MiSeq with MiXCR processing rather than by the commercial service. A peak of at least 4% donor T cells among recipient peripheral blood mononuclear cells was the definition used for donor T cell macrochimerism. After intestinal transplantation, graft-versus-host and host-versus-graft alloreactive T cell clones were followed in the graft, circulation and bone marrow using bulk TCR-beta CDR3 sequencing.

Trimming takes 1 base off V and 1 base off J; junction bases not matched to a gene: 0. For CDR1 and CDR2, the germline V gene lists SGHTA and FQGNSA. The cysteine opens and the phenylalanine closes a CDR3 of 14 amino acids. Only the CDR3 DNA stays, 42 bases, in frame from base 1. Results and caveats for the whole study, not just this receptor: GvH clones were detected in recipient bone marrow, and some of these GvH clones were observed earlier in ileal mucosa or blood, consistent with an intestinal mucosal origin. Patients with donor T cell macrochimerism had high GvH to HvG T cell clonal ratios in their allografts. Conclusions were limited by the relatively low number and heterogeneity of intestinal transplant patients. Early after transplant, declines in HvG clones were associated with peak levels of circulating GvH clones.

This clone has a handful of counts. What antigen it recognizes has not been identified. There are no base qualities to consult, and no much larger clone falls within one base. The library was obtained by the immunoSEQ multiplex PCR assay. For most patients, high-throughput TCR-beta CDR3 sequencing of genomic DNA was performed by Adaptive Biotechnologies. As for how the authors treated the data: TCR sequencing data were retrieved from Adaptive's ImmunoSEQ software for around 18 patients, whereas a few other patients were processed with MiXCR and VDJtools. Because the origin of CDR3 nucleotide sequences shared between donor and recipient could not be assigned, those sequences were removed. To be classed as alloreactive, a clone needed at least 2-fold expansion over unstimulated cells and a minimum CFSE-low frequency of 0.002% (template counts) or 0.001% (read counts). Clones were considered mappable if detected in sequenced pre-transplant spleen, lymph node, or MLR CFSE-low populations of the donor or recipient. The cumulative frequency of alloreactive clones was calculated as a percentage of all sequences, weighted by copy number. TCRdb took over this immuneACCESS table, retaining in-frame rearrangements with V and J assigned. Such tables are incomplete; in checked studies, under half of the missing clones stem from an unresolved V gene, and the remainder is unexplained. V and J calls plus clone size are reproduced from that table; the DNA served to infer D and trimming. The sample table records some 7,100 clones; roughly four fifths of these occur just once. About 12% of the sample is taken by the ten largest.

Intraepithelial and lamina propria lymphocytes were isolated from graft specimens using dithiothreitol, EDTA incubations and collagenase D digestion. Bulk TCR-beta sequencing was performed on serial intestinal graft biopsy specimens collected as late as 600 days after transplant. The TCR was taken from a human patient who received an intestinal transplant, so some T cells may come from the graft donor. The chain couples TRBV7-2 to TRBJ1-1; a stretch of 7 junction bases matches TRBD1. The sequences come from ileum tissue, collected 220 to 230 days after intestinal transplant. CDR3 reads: CASSLEGANTEAFF. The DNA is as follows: TGTGCCAGCAGCTTAGAGGGGGCGAACACTGAAGCTTTCTTT.